These 8 T cell receptor beta chains share one sample of origin, sequenced in a study of siplizumab effects on memory and regulatory T cells. This table comes from immunoSEQ multiplex PCR, and its TCRdb copy is limited to in-frame clones, with some not included. The sample gives 65,000 to 70,000 clones, 80% to 90% of which show up once; 1.5% to 2% is in the top ten. Specimen: Tregs sorted from blood. All receptors derive from a human donor in good health.

This rearrangement joins TRBV6-1 to TRBJ2-3, with a weak D call TRBD2 (5 bases). Germline CDR1 reads MNHNS; CDR2 reads SASEGT. The CDR3 runs to 15 residues. V was trimmed by 1 base and J by 2 bases, leaving 10 bases between them. The CDR3 bases are TGTGCCAGCAGTGAAGTCGGGGTTCCCACAGATACGCAGTATTTT. Residues: CASSEVGVPTDTQYF.

This chain links TRBV7-3 with TRBJ2-1, with 9 positions matching TRBD2. This CDR3 has 16 amino acids. Trimming removed 2 bases from V and 7 bases from J; junction bases left unmatched: 9. CDR1 is SGHTA and CDR2 is FQGTGA in the germline V gene. CDR3 DNA sequence: TGTGCCAGCAGCTTAGGGGCGGGAGGGCCTCGTAATGAGCAGTTCTTC. It translates to CASSLGAGGPRNEQFF.

This clone was counted only a few times. The chain carries TRBV5-1 and TRBJ1-6, with TRBD1 identical over 8 bases. The CDR3 has 17 amino acids. V gave up 4 bases and J gave up 2 bases; unmatched junction bases: 8. The germline V gene encodes CDR1 SGHRS and CDR2 YFSETQ. Here the CDR3 reads CASSPDRVFPYNSPLHF. The DNA for the CDR3 is TGCGCCAGCAGCCCGGACAGGGTATTCCCCTATAATTCACCCCTCCACTTT.

This clone has a count of ten or more. At the DNA level, this CDR3 is encoded by other sequences in the same sample as well. The rearrangement joins TRBV19 to TRBJ1-2; no reliable D call. The CDR3 runs 12 residues. Trimming left V 3 bases short and J 5 bases short, with 7 bases between. Germline CDR1 reads LNHDA; CDR2 reads SQIVND (reference sequence). CDR3 DNA: TGTGCCAGTAGTATTGTGGGGTATGGCTACACCTTC. This translates into CASSIVGYGYTF.

The chain uses TRBV5-1 and TRBJ1-1, with D perhaps matching TRBD1 (6 bases). V shed 7 bases and J shed 3 bases, with 16 bases lying between them. The CDR3 totals 14 residues. Germline CDR1 reads SGHRS; CDR2 reads YFSETQ. CDR3 region: CASRKTGGHTEAFF. The CDR3 DNA is TGCGCCAGCCGAAAAACCGGGGGCCACACTGAAGCTTTCTTT.

The chain recombines TRBV19 with TRBJ2-2; D remains unclear. Germline lookup yields CDR1 LNHDA and CDR2 SQIVND (reference sequence). The V end lost 2 bases, the J end lost 2 bases, and 3 bases lay between the germline ends. The CDR3 is 13 amino acids. The CDR3 here is CASSIHNTGELFF. The CDR3 nucleotides read TGTGCCAGTAGTATACACAACACCGGGGAGCTGTTTTTT. The full variable domain, in which reference TRBV19 and TRBJ2-2 provide the parts outside the CDR3, is DGGITQSPKYLFRKEGQNVTLSCEQNLNHDAMYWYRQDPGQGLRLIYYSQIVNDFQKGDIAEGYSVSREKKESFPLTVTSAQKNPTAFYLCASSIHNTGELFFGEGSRLTVL.

This clone was found a few times. V gene TRBV9 combines with J gene TRBJ2-1; TRBD2 aligns across 10 bases. Germline CDR1 reads SGDLS; CDR2 reads YYNGEE. The CDR3 runs to 15 residues. With V trimmed by 3 bases and J by 0 bases, 0 bases remained unmatched. CDR3 loop: CASSASGSSYNEQFF. Written as DNA, the CDR3 is TGTGCCAGCAGCGCTAGCGGGAGCTCCTACAATGAGCAGTTCTTC. The entire variable domain, with the rest obtained from reference TRBV9 and TRBJ2-1, is as follows: DSGVTQTPKHLITATGQRVTLRCSPRSGDLSVYWYQQSLDQGLQFLIQYYNGEERAKGNILERFSAQQFPDLHSELNLSSLELGDSALYFCASSASGSSYNEQFFGPGTRLTVL.

This clone was counted between two and nine times. This rearrangement joins TRBV2 to TRBJ2-2; D gene ambiguous. V was shortened by 8 bases and J by 4 bases, with 14 bases between the two germline ends. The CDR3 has 14 amino acids. Germline assignment: CDR1 SNHLY and CDR2 FYNNEI. CDR3 DNA: TGTGCCAGCTCGGAAATAGAGAGCACCGGGGAGCTGTTTTTT. Translated, it gives CASSEIESTGELFF.